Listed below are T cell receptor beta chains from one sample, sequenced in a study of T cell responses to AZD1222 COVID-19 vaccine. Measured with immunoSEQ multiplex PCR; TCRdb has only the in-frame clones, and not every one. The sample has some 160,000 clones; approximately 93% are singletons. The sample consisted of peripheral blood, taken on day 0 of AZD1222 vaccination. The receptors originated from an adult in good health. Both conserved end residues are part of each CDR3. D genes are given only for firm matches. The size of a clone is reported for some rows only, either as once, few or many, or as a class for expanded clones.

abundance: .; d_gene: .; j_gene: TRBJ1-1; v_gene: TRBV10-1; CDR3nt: TGCGCCAGCAGTGAAACTCCCGTGAACACTGAAGCTTTCTTT; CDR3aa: CASSETPVNTEAFF
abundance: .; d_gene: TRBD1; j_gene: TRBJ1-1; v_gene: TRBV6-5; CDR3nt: TGTGCCAGCAGTTACACGGGACAGGGTAAGAACACTGAAGCTTTCTTT; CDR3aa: CASSYTGQGKNTEAFF
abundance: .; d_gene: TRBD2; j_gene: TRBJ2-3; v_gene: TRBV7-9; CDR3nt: TGTGCCAGCAGCCCCGGGGGGGCCGGTTCAGATACGCAGTATTTT; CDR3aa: CASSPGGAGSDTQYF
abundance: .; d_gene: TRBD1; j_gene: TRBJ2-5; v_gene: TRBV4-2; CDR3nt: TGTGCCAGCAGCCAAGATGGGACAGGGGGATACCAAGAGACCCAGTACTTC; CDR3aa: CASSQDGTGGYQETQYF
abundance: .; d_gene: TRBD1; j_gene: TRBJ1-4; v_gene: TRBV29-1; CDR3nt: TGCAGCGTGCAAGGGACAGGGGGTAGTGAAAAACTGTTTTTT; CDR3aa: CSVQGTGGSEKLFF
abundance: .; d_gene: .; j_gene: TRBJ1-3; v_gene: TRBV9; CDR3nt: TGTGCCAGCAGCACACGTATAGGAGCCCAATCGGGCTCCGGAAACACCATATATTTT; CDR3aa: CASSTRIGAQSGSGNTIYF
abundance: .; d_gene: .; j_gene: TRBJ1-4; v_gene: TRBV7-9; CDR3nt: TGTGCCAGCAGCTTACGCGCTGGACAGTTGCTCGAAAAACTGTTTTTT; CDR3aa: CASSLRAGQLLEKLFF
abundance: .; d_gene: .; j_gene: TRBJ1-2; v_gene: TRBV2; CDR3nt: TGTGCCAGCAGACCCGGACAGCCGCCCTATGGCTACACCTTC; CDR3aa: CASRPGQPPYGYTF
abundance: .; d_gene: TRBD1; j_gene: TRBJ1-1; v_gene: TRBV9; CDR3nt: TGTGCCAGCAGCCAGGCCACAGGGGACACTGAAGCTTTCTTT; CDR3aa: CASSQATGDTEAFF
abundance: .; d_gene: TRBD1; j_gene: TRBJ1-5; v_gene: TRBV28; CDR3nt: TGTGCCAGCAGTAAGACAGGGGCCGCCAATCAGCCCCAGCATTTT; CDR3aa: CASSKTGAANQPQHF
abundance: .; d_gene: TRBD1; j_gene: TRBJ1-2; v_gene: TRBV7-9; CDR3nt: TGTGCCAGCAGCTTAGACCGGACAGGGGGTGGCTACACCTTC; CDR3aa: CASSLDRTGGGYTF
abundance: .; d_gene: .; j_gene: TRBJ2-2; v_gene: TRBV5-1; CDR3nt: TGCGCCAGCAGCTTAGCACAGGCCCCGACCGGGGAGCTGTTTTTT; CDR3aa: CASSLAQAPTGELFF
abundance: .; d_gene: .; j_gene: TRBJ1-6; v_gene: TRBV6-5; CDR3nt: TGTGCCAGCACTTCGGACAGCAATTCACCCCTCCACTTT; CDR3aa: CASTSDSNSPLHF
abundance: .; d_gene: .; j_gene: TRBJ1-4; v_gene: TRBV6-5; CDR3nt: TGTGCCAGCAGTTACTCGTACCAGTCAACTAATGAAAAACTGTTTTTT; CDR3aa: CASSYSYQSTNEKLFF
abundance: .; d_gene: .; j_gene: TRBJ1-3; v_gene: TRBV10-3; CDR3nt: TGTGCCATCAGTGAGGGGGGAAACACCATATATTTT; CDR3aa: CAISEGGNTIYF
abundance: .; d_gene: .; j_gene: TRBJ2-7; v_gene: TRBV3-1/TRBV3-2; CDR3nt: TGTGCCAGCAGCCACAGCTACGAGCAGTACTTC; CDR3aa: CASSHSYEQYF
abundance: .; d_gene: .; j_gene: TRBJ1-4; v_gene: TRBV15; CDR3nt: TGTGCCACCAGCAGAGGGGGGGGTGAAACTAATGAAAAACTGTTTTTT; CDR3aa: CATSRGGGETNEKLFF
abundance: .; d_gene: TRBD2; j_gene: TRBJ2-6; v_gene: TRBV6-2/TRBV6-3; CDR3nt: TGTGCCAGCAGTTATGTTCGCCGACTAGCGTCCAGCTCTGGGGCCAACGTCCTGACTTTC; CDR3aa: CASSYVRRLASSSGANVLTF
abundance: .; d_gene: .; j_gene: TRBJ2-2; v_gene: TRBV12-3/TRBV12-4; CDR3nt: TGTGCCAGCAAAATATACACCGGGGAGCTGTTTTTT; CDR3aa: CASKIYTGELFF
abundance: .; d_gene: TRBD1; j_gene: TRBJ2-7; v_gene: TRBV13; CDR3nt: TGTGCCAGCAGCTTAGACAGGGGGGCTACAGGGCAGTACTTC; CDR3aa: CASSLDRGATGQYF
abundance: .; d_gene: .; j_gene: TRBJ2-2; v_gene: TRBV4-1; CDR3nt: TGCGCCAGCCCCCTAGGGGGGCCTACCGGGGAGCTGTTTTTT; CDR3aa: CASPLGGPTGELFF
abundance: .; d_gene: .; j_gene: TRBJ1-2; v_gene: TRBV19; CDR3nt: TGTGCCAGTAGTCATAGGGACGACGCTAACTATGGCTACACCTTC; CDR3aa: CASSHRDDANYGYTF
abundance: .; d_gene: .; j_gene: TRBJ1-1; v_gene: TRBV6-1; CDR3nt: TGTGCCAGCAGTGAACAGAGGTCGAACACTGAAGCTTTCTTT; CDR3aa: CASSEQRSNTEAFF
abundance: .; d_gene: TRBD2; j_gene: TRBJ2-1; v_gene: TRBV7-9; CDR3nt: TGTGCCAGCAGCTTAGCGGGGGGGACCTTCTATGAGCAGTTCTTC; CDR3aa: CASSLAGGTFYEQFF
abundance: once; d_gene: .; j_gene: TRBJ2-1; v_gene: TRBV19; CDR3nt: TGTGCCAGTAGCTATAGGGTCAGGGACAATGAGCAGTTCTTC; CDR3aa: CASSYRVRDNEQFF
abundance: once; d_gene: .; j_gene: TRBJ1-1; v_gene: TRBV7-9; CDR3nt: TGTGCCAGCAGCTTCTCCCTAGGGACTGAAGCTTTCTTT; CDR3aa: CASSFSLGTEAFF
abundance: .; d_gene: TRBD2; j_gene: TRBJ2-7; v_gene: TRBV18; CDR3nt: TGTGCCAGCTCACCTCGACTAGCGGGGGGGACCTACGAGCAGTACTTC; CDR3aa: CASSPRLAGGTYEQYF
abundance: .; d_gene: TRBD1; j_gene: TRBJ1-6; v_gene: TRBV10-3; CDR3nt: TGTGCCATCAGTGAGCTTAGCGGACAGGCAAATTCACCCCTCCACTTT; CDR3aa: CAISELSGQANSPLHF
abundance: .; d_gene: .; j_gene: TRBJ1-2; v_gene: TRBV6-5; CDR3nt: TGTGCCAGCAGTCTTAGGACGGACGACCACTATGGCTACACCTTC; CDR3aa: CASSLRTDDHYGYTF
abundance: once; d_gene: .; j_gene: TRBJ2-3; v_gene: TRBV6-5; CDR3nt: TGTGCCAGCAGTTACTCGGGGAGTTCCTCAGATACGCAGTATTTT; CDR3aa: CASSYSGSSSDTQYF
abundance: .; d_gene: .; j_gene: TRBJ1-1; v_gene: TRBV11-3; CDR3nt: TGTGCCAGCAGTCCCCAGGGTCCCACGTTTGACGCTTTCTTT; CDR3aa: CASSPQGPTFDAFF
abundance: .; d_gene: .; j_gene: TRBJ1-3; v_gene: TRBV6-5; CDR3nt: TGTGCCAGCAGTTACGTGGGCGCTGGAAACACCATATATTTT; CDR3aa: CASSYVGAGNTIYF
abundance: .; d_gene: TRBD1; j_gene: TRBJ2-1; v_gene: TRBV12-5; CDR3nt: TGTGCTAGTGGCTTGGGGACAGGGCAGTTCTTC; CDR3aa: CASGLGTGQFF
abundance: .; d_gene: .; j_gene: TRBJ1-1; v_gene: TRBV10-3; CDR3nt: TGTGCCATCAGTGATTTTGGGGACACTGAAGCTTTCTTT; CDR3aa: CAISDFGDTEAFF
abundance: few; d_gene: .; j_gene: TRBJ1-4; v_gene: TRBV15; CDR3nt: TGTGCCACCAGCAGAGCCCCGGGGGGGCGAACTCACGAAAAACTGTTTTTT; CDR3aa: CATSRAPGGRTHEKLFF
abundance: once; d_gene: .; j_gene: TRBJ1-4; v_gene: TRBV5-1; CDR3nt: TGCGCCAGCAGCTTCGGACAGCCTTCAACTAATGAAAAACTGTTTTTT; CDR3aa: CASSFGQPSTNEKLFF
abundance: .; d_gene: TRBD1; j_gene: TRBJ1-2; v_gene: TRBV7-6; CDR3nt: TGTGCCAGCAGCTTAGAGGGACAGGGAATGGGTGGCTACACCTTC; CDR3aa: CASSLEGQGMGGYTF
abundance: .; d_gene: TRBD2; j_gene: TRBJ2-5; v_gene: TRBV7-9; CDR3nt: TGTGCCAGCAGCTTGAGGCGGGGGGTAGACGAGACCCAGTACTTC; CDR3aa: CASSLRRGVDETQYF
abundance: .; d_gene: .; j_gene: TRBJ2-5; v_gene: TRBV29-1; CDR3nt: TGCAGCGTGGCTTCCGGCCCCCAAGAGACCCAGTACTTC; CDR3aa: CSVASGPQETQYF
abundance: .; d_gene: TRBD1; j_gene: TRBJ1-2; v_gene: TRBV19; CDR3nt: TGTGCCAGTAGTATTTTAGTCACAGGGGGAAACTATGGCTACACCTTC; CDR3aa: CASSILVTGGNYGYTF
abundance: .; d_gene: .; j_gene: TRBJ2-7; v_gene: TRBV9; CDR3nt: TGTGCCAGCAGCGTAGATGGGCGGAGCCTTGCCTACGAGCAGTACTTC; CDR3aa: CASSVDGRSLAYEQYF
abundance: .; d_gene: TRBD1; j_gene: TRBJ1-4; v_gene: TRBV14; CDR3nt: TGTGCCAGCAGCCGAAGAAATAAACAGGGGGCCCGAGAAAAACTGTTTTTT; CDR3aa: CASSRRNKQGAREKLFF
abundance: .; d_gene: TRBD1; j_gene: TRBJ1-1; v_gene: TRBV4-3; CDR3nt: TGCGCCAGCAGCCACCGGACAGGGACACTTGAAGCTTTCTTT; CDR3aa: CASSHRTGTLEAFF
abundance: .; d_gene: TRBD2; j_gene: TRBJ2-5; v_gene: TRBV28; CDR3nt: TGTGCCAGCAGTGCCCAGCGGGGGGGCCGAGAGACCCAGTACTTC; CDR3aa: CASSAQRGGRETQYF
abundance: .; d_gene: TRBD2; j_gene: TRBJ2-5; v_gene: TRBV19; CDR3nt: TGTGCCAGTACCTCGGGACTAGCGGGCCAAGAGACCCAGTACTTC; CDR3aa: CASTSGLAGQETQYF
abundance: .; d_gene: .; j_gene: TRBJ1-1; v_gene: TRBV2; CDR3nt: TGTGCCAGCACCACAGACTCGAACACTGAAGCTTTCTTT; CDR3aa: CASTTDSNTEAFF
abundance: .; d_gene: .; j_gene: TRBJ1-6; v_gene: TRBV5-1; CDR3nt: TGCGCCAGCAGCTTGGGGACGGGCGCAGGTTCACCCCTCCACTTT; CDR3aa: CASSLGTGAGSPLHF
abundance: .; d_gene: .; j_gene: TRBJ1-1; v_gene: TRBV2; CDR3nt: TGTGCCAGCAGTGAATGGCGGATGAACACTGAAGCTTTCTTT; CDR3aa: CASSEWRMNTEAFF
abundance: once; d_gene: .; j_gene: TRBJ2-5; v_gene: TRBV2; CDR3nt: TGTGCCAGCAGTGCTCGGACACAACAAGAGACCCAGTACTTC; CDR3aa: CASSARTQQETQYF
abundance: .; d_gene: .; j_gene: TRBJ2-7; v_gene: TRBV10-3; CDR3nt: TGTGCCATCCGTGGGGAACCCTACGAGCAGTACTTC; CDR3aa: CAIRGEPYEQYF
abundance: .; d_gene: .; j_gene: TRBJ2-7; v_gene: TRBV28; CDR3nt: TGTGCCAGCAGCCTTAGGCCGGGATGGAGCCCCTACGAGCAGTACTTC; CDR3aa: CASSLRPGWSPYEQYF
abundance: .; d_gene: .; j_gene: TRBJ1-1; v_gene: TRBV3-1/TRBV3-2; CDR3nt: TGTGCCAGCAGCCAAGACCCGGGGACCAACACTGAAGCTTTCTTT; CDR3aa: CASSQDPGTNTEAFF
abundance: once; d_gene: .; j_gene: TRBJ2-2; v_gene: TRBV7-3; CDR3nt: TGTGCCAGCAGCTTATTTAGCTCGAACACCGGGGAGCTGTTTTTT; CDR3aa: CASSLFSSNTGELFF
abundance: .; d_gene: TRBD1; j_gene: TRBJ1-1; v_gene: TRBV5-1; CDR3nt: TGCGCCAGCAGCTTGGGGACAGGGAGGGACCCCCTCTTTGAAGCTTTCTTT; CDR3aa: CASSLGTGRDPLFEAFF
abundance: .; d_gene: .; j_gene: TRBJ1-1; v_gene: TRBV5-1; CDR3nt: TGCGCCAGCAGCCCAGAGATGAACACTGAAGCTTTCTTT; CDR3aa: CASSPEMNTEAFF
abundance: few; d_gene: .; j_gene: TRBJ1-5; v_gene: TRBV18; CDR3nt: TGTGCCAGCTCACCAGGGGAGAATCAGCCCCAGCATTTT; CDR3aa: CASSPGENQPQHF
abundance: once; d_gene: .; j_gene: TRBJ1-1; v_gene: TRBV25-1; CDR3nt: TGTGCCAGCACTTATAGTAGTGGCTTGAACACTGAAGCTTTCTTT; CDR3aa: CASTYSSGLNTEAFF
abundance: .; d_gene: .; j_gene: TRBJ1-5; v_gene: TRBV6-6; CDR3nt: TGTGCCAGCAGTTCCTCGGGGATGGGAGGCAATCAGCCCCAGCATTTT; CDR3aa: CASSSSGMGGNQPQHF
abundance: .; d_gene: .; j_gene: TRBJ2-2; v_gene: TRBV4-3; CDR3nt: TGCGCCAGCAGCCAATGGCATGCGACCGGGGAGCTGTTTTTT; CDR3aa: CASSQWHATGELFF